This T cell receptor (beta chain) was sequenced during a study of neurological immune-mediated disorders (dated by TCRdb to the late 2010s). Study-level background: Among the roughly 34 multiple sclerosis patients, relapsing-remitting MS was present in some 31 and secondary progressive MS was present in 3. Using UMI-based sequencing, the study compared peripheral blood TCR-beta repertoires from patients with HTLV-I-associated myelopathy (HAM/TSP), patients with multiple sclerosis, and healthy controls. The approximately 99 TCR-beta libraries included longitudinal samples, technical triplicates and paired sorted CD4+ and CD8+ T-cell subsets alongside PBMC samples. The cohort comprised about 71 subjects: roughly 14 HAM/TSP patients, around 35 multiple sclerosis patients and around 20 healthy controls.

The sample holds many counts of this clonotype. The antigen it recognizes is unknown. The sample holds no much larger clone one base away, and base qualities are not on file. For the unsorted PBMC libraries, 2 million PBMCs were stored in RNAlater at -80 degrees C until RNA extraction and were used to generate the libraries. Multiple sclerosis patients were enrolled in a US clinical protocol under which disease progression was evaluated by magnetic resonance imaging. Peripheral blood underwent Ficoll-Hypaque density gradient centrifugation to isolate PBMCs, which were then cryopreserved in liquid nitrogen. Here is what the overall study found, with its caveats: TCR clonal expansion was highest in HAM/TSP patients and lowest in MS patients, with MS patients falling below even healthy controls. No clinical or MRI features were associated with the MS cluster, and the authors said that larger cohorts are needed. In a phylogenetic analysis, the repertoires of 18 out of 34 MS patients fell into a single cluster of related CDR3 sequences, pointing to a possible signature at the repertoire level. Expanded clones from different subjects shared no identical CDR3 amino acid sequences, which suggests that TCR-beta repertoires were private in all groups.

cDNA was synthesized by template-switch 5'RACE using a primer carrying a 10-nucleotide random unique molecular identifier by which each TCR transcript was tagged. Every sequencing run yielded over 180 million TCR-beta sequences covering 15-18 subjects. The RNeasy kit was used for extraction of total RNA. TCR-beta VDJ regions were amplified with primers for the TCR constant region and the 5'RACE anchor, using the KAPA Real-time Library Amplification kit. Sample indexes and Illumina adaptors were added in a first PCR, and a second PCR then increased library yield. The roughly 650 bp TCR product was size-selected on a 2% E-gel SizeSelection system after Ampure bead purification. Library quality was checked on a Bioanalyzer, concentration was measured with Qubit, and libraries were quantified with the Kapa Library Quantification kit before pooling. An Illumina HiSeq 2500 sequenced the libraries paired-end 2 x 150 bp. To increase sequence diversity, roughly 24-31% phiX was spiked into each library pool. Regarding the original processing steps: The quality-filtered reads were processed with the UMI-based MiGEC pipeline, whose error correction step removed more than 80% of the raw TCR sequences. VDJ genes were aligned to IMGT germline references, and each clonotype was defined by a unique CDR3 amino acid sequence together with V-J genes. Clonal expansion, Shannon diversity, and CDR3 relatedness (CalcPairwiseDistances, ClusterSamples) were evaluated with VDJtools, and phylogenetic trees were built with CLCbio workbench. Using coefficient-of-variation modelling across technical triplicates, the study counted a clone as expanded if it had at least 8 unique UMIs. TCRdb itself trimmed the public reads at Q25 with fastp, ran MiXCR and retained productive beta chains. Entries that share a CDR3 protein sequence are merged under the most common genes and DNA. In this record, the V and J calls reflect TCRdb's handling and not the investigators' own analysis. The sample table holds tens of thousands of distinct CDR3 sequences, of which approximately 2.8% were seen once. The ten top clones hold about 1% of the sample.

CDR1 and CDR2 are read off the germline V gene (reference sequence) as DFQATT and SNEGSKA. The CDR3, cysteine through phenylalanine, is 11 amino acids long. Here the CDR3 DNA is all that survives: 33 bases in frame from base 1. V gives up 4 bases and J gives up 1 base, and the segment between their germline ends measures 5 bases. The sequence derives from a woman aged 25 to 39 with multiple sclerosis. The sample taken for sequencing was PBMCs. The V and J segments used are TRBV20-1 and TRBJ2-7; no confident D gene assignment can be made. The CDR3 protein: CSAIGSYEQYF. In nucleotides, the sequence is TGCAGTGCTATTGGTTCCTACGAGCAGTACTTC.